Listed here are 22 T cell receptor beta chains from one sample, sequenced in a study of human T cells and chemical hapten exposure. TCRdb recomputed calls from the RACE reads with MiXCR, one row per CDR3 protein. This sample has about 380,000 distinct CDR3 sequences, with more than 4.5% found just once. Time point: patch test 1, 2 weeks after DPC sensitization. Treatment reported: therapeutic diphenylcyclopropenone sensitization with weekly scalp DPC. Sequencing was performed on whole blood, taken in connection with sensitization to the hapten diphenylcyclopropenone (DPC). These TCRs come from a woman in her forties or fifties with alopecia areata. Some clones in this sample may be carry-over from other donors' samples.

This clonotype occurred many times. This chain connects TRBV20-1 to TRBJ2-6; 7 bases are shared with TRBD2. Germline CDR1 and CDR2: DFQATT and SNEGSKA (reference sequence). V shed 6 bases and J 0 bases; nucleotides not matched to a gene: 2. The CDR3 runs 14 residues. The CDR3 sequence: CSAGGGSGANVLTF. The CDR3 nucleotides are TGCAGTGCGGGGGGGGGCTCTGGGGCCAACGTCCTGACTTTC.

This clonotype was seen ten or more times. The chain recombines TRBV20-1 with TRBJ2-2, with D tentatively TRBD2 (6 bases). The CDR3 is made up of 14 amino acids. In germline, CDR1 is DFQATT, CDR2 SNEGSKA (reference sequence). V was shortened by 0 bases and J by 3 bases, with 8 bases between the two germline ends. The CDR3 is CSARDGTHTGELFF. Written as DNA, the CDR3 is TGCAGTGCTAGAGATGGGACTCACACCGGGGAGCTGTTTTTT.

This clonotype came up many times. The rearrangement uses TRBV5-5 and TRBJ1-4, with D maybe TRBD1 (5 bases). This CDR3 is 14 amino acids long. The V gene lost 4 bases and the J gene lost 0 bases, with 7 bases spanning the gap. CDR1 is SGHKS and CDR2 is YYEKEE in the germline V gene (reference sequence). In nucleotides, the CDR3 is TGTGCCAGCAGCCAAGGGGCAACTAATGAAAAACTGTTTTTT. This encodes CASSQGATNEKLFF.

The chain combines TRBV20-1 with TRBJ2-7, with 11 bases aligning to TRBD2. Trimming at V came to 5 bases and at J to 0 bases, leaving 9 bases not matched to a gene. Per the germline V gene, CDR1 is DFQATT and CDR2 is SNEGSKA (reference sequence). This CDR3 region has 16 residues. The CDR3 DNA reads TGCAGTGCTTCCGGGACTAGCGGCTCAAGCTCCTACGAGCAGTACTTC. Protein product: CSASGTSGSSSYEQYF.

V gene TRBV7-2 combines with J gene TRBJ1-6, with a weak D call TRBD1 (5 bases). The CDR3 runs 16 residues. In germline, CDR1 is SGHTA, CDR2 FQGNSA. Trimming pared 7 bases from V and 5 bases from J, leaving 18 bases between. The DNA for the CDR3 is TGTGCCAGCACCTTCAAAGGGGCCCCGGATAATTCACCCCTCCACTTT. Protein: CASTFKGAPDNSPLHF.

This clonotype was recorded a few times. V is TRBV30 and J is TRBJ1-6, with D uncertain. The CDR3 has 13 amino acids. Trimming removed 5 bases at V and 5 bases at J, with 10 bases between. Germline V gives CDR1 GTSNPN, CDR2 SVGIG (reference sequence). CDR3: CAWDGLNNSPLHF. Here the CDR3 DNA reads TGTGCCTGGGACGGATTAAATAATTCACCCCTCCACTTT.

The chain combines TRBV5-1 with TRBJ2-7; D may correspond to TRBD1 or TRBD2 (5 bases each). This CDR3 spans 15 amino acids. Trimming took 4 bases from V and 3 from J, leaving 17 bases between them. The V gene's germline CDR1 is SGHRS and CDR2 YFSETQ. The CDR3 region is CASSPERGSYYEQYF. CDR3 in DNA: TGCGCCAGCAGCCCGGAGAGGGGCAGTTACTACGAGCAGTACTTC.

This clonotype was observed many times. The rearrangement links TRBV6-2 or TRBV6-3 to TRBJ1-5, with no clear D. CDR3 length equals 15 residues. V gave up 2 bases and J gave up 3 bases, with 11 bases separating them. In germline, CDR1 is MNHEY, CDR2 SVGEGT. Written as DNA, the CDR3 is TGTGCCAGCAGTTACCAGGCCGGCCTCAATCAGCCCCAGCATTTT. Translation: CASSYQAGLNQPQHF.

In this sample, this clonotype turned up many times. The V call is TRBV29-1, the J call TRBJ2-3, with 11 nucleotides matching TRBD2. This CDR3 has 14 residues. Germline loops: CDR1 SQVTM, CDR2 ANQGSEA. J gave up 4 bases and V 2 bases, and 2 bases lay outside the gene matches. DNA of the CDR3: TGCAGCGTTGAACTAGCGGGAGGCCCAGATACGCAGTATTTT. Translating gives CSVELAGGPDTQYF.

The V gene is TRBV9, the J gene TRBJ1-2; 10 positions match TRBD1. Unmatched junction bases numbered 5, after V lost 2 bases and J lost 4 bases. This CDR3 contains 15 residues. The V gene's germline CDR1 is SGDLS and CDR2 YYNGEE. The CDR3 DNA reads as TGTGCCAGCAGCGTCGACAGGGGGCGAACCTATGGCTACACCTTC. It is translated as CASSVDRGRTYGYTF.

This clonotype was observed at least ten times. The V gene is TRBV2, the J gene TRBJ2-7; D might be TRBD1 or TRBD2, each matching 5 bases. Trimming cost V 6 bases and J 2 bases, with 17 bases left between them. The length of the CDR3 is 15 residues. The germline CDR1 and CDR2 sequences are SNHLY and FYNNEI. The CDR3 region has the DNA TGTGCCAGCAGGCCTCAGACGGGACGGACCTACGAGCAGTACTTC. This translates into CASRPQTGRTYEQYF.

In this sample, this clonotype turned up many times. The CDR3 loop reads CASSQGGQQTDTQYF. The DNA of the CDR3 is TGCGCCAGCAGCCAAGGGGGACAGCAGACAGATACGCAGTATTTT. The V gene is TRBV4-1, the J gene TRBJ2-3, with 7 bases fitting TRBD1. Unmatched junction bases numbered 4, after V lost 1 base and J lost 3 bases. CDR1 is MGHRA and CDR2 is YSYEKL in the germline V gene. This CDR3 region has 15 residues.

The table lists this clonotype with many counts. This chain joins TRBV12-3 or TRBV12-4 and TRBJ1-1; D gene ambiguous. The CDR3 is made up of 15 amino acids. Trimming pared 2 bases from V and 6 bases from J, leaving 16 bases between. This CDR3 is CASSLMENTQAEAFF. The CDR3 coding sequence is TGTGCCAGCAGTTTAATGGAAAACACCCAGGCTGAAGCTTTCTTT.

This clonotype was counted between two and nine times. The chain joins TRBV7-8 to TRBJ2-3; unclear D gene. Germline CDR1 reads SGHVS; CDR2 reads FQNEAQ. Trimming removed 2 bases at V and 2 bases at J, with 8 bases between. The CDR3 is 14 amino acids. CDR3 in amino acids: CASSLPLFTDTQYF. CDR3 sequence (DNA): TGTGCCAGCAGCTTACCGCTATTCACAGATACGCAGTATTTT.

This clonotype was recorded many times. This rearrangement joins TRBV29-1 to TRBJ1-3; D is unresolved. Germline values: CDR1 SQVTM, CDR2 ANQGSEA. Trimming shortened V by 3 bases and J by 0 bases, and 9 bases separated the two germline ends. The CDR3 runs to 14 residues. The CDR3 coding sequence is TGCAGCGTTGACGGGGAATCCTCTGGAAACACCATATATTTT. Protein: CSVDGESSGNTIYF.

V usage is TRBV20-1 and J usage is TRBJ1-2; possible D gene TRBD1, 5 bases. Germline V gene lookup returns CDR1 DFQATT and CDR2 SNEGSKA (reference sequence). V lost 6 bases and J lost 3, with 17 bases in between. The CDR3 length is 14 residues. The CDR3 DNA follows: TGCAGTGCAGGGAGAAGGGGTAGGGACTATGGCTACACCTTC. Protein sequence: CSAGRRGRDYGYTF.

This clonotype was seen a handful of times. The chain couples TRBV9 to TRBJ1-3; D uncertain. Trimming shortened V by 4 bases and J by 0 bases, and 20 bases separated the two germline ends. The CDR3 runs 18 residues. Germline assignment: CDR1 SGDLS and CDR2 YYNGEE. Here the CDR3 DNA reads TGTGCCAGCAGCCTCAAGCCGTGGCAGGCCAACTCTGGAAACACCATATATTTT. Its protein product is CASSLKPWQANSGNTIYF.

There are a few counts of this clonotype. V is TRBV29-1 and J is TRBJ1-1; the D gene is possibly TRBD1 (5 bases). Deletions cut 4 bases from V and 1 base from J, with 10 bases between. Germline CDR1 reads SQVTM; CDR2 reads ANQGSEA. The CDR3 loop spans 13 amino acids. In nucleotides, the CDR3 is TGCAGCGTTGTACGACAGAGGAACACTGAAGCTTTCTTT. Its protein product is CSVVRQRNTEAFF.

The CDR3 here is CASSPGFGGADTQYF. For the CDR3, the DNA is TGTGCCAGCAGCCCCGGGTTTGGGGGTGCAGATACGCAGTATTTT. This rearrangement joins TRBV7-3 to TRBJ2-3; perhaps D is TRBD1 or TRBD2 (5 bases each). The germline V gene encodes CDR1 SGHTA and CDR2 FQGTGA. CDR3 length: 15 amino acids. V lost 5 bases and J lost 4, with 16 bases in between. Full variable domain (remainder filled in from reference TRBV7-3 and TRBJ2-3): GAGVSQTPSNKVTEKGKYVELRCDPISGHTALYWYRQSLGQGPEFLIYFQGTGAADDSGLPNDRFFAVRPEGSVSTLKIQRTERGDSAVYLCASSPGFGGADTQYFGPGTRLTVL.

This chain joins TRBV2 and TRBJ2-3; TRBD2 matches at 9 bases. Germline assignment: CDR1 SNHLY and CDR2 FYNNEI. The V gene end was trimmed by 9 bases and the J gene end by 2 bases; junction bases not matched to a gene: 12. The CDR3 loop spans 16 amino acids. This CDR3 is CASSPGLAGTTDTQYF. The CDR3, as DNA: TGTGCCAGTTCTCCGGGGCTAGCGGGGACCACAGATACGCAGTATTTT.

This clonotype was detected ten times or more. The rearrangement uses TRBV6-2 or TRBV6-3 and TRBJ2-3; 8 positions agree with TRBD2. With V trimmed by 4 bases and J by 8 bases, 14 bases remained unmatched. CDR1 and CDR2 (germline): MNHEY, SVGEGT. This CDR3 region has 16 residues. In nucleotides, the CDR3 is TGTGCCAGCAGTTCCTCCCCTAGCGGGCCCGGCGGTACGCAGTATTTT. The encoded protein is CASSSSPSGPGGTQYF.

This clonotype has a count of ten or more. This chain uses TRBV20-1 with TRBJ2-1; 9 bases agree with TRBD2. The CDR3 totals 14 residues. With 1 base clipped from V and 5 bases from J, the junction kept 3 bases outside the gene matches. From germline, CDR1 is DFQATT and CDR2 SNEGSKA (reference sequence). The CDR3 loop is CSARVSGSDNEQFF. The CDR3 DNA reads as TGCAGTGCTAGAGTTAGCGGGAGTGACAATGAGCAGTTCTTC.